This is a list of T cell receptor beta chains from one sample in a study of OX40 agonist ivuxolimab in advanced cancers. The protocol was immunoSEQ multiplex PCR, while the TCRdb copy is restricted to in-frame clones and leaves out a portion. The data contain fewer than 80,000 clones, about four fifths of them singletons. The sample here was CD4+ or CD8+ T cells sorted from blood, taken in a trial of the OX40 agonist ivuxolimab. All receptors derive from an adult with an advanced solid tumor such as melanoma, head and neck, liver or kidney cancer. Both conserved end residues are part of each CDR3. Fields, in order: clone size, D gene, J gene, V gene, CDR3 protein, CDR3 DNA. The D gene is left open where the match is weak. Clone sizes are given selectively: once, few, many, or a class where the clone is expanded.

size: NA
D: NA
J: TRBJ2-1
V: TRBV11-2
CDR3: CASSSVGFTGRKYNEQFF
DNA: TGTGCCAGCAGCTCGGTAGGGTTTACAGGGAGAAAGTACAATGAGCAGTTCTTC

size: few
D: TRBD1
J: TRBJ1-2
V: TRBV6-5
CDR3: CASSLGQASYGYTF
DNA: TGTGCCAGCAGCCTGGGACAGGCATCCTATGGCTACACCTTC

size: NA
D: NA
J: TRBJ1-2
V: TRBV7-9
CDR3: CASSFGTDDYGYGYTF
DNA: TGTGCCAGCAGCTTCGGGACCGACGACTATGGTTATGGCTACACCTTC

size: NA
D: TRBD1
J: TRBJ2-5
V: TRBV15
CDR3: CATRKTTGLETQYF
DNA: TGTGCCACCCGCAAAACGACAGGGCTAGAGACCCAGTACTTC

size: NA
D: TRBD1
J: TRBJ1-3
V: TRBV11-3
CDR3: CASSSRNRGLSGNTIYF
DNA: TGTGCCAGCAGCTCCCGTAACAGGGGATTATCTGGAAACACCATATATTTT

size: NA
D: NA
J: TRBJ1-5
V: TRBV9
CDR3: CASSVGGPLSNQPQHF
DNA: TGTGCCAGCAGCGTAGGTGGTCCTCTTAGCAATCAGCCCCAGCATTTT

size: NA
D: TRBD2
J: TRBJ2-2
V: TRBV6-5
CDR3: CASSFSGGASSGELFF
DNA: TGTGCCAGCAGTTTCAGCGGGGGGGCCAGCTCCGGGGAGCTGTTTTTT

size: NA
D: TRBD2
J: TRBJ2-7
V: TRBV11-1
CDR3: CASSRGGYYEQYF
DNA: TGTGCCAGCAGCCGGGGGGGATACTACGAGCAGTACTTC

size: NA
D: NA
J: TRBJ2-1
V: TRBV18
CDR3: CASSPGPGSSRNEQFF
DNA: TGTGCCAGCTCACCAGGTCCGGGGTCTAGCCGCAATGAGCAGTTCTTC

size: NA
D: NA
J: TRBJ1-4
V: TRBV14
CDR3: CASSRATNEKLFF
DNA: TGTGCCAGCAGCCGGGCAACTAATGAAAAACTGTTTTTT

size: NA
D: NA
J: TRBJ1-6
V: TRBV30
CDR3: CAWNRERSNSPLHF
DNA: TGTGCCTGGAACAGGGAAAGGAGCAATTCACCCCTCCACTTT

size: NA
D: NA
J: TRBJ1-2
V: TRBV7-9
CDR3: CASSSGLYGYTF
DNA: TGTGCCAGCAGCTCGGGGCTCTATGGCTACACCTTC

size: once
D: NA
J: TRBJ1-4
V: TRBV9
CDR3: CASISPDSTTNEKLFF
DNA: TGTGCCAGCATCAGCCCAGACAGCACAACTAATGAAAAACTGTTTTTT

size: NA
D: NA
J: TRBJ1-4
V: TRBV30
CDR3: CAWSEKKLFF
DNA: TGTGCCTGGAGTGAAAAAAAACTGTTTTTT

size: few
D: NA
J: TRBJ1-6
V: TRBV11-2
CDR3: CASSLDSANSPLHF
DNA: TGTGCCAGCAGCTTAGATTCAGCGAATTCACCCCTCCACTTT

size: NA
D: NA
J: TRBJ1-2
V: TRBV7-2
CDR3: CASSWLSGTTAGYTF
DNA: TGTGCCAGCAGCTGGTTATCCGGGACGACTGCGGGCTACACCTTC

size: NA
D: TRBD1
J: TRBJ1-6
V: TRBV6-5
CDR3: CASRGGQGSYSPLHF
DNA: TGTGCCAGCAGGGGCGGACAGGGGAGCTATTCACCCCTCCACTTT

size: NA
D: NA
J: TRBJ1-5
V: TRBV7-8
CDR3: CASRGATAGQPQHF
DNA: TGTGCCAGCAGGGGGGCGACAGCGGGGCAGCCCCAGCATTTT

size: NA
D: NA
J: TRBJ2-5
V: TRBV6-5
CDR3: CASSTDSARLYF
DNA: TGTGCCAGCAGTACGGACTCTGCTCGTCTGTACTTC

size: NA
D: TRBD1
J: TRBJ2-1
V: TRBV12-5
CDR3: CASGPDRGKQFF
DNA: TGTGCTAGTGGGCCCGACAGGGGCAAGCAGTTCTTC

size: NA
D: TRBD2
J: TRBJ2-1
V: TRBV2
CDR3: CASSERLAGNEQFF
DNA: TGTGCCAGCAGTGAGAGACTAGCGGGAAATGAGCAGTTCTTC

size: NA
D: NA
J: TRBJ1-1
V: TRBV5-1
CDR3: CASRLQGLDTEAFF
DNA: TGCGCCAGCAGACTACAGGGTTTAGACACTGAAGCTTTCTTT